A selection of T cell receptor beta chains follows, all from one sample in a study of beta chain features in type 1 diabetes. Measured with immunoSEQ multiplex PCR; TCRdb has only the in-frame clones, and not every one. Of 250,000 or so clones in the sample, approximately 15% were seen once. Sequences were obtained from naive CD4+ T cells from blood. The origin of the receptors is a young man with type 1 diabetes. Both conserved end residues are part of each CDR3. The order of the fields is D gene, J gene, V gene, clone size, CDR3 DNA, CDR3 protein. The D gene is left open where the match is weak. Only some rows state a clone size, as once, few, many or a class for expanded clones.

D gene: TRBD1; J gene: TRBJ1-2; V gene: TRBV28; clone size: few; CDR3 DNA: TGTGCCAGCAGTTTTAAACAGGGGACTGCTAACTATGGCTACACCTTC; CDR3 protein: CASSFKQGTANYGYTF
D gene: TRBD1; J gene: TRBJ2-7; V gene: TRBV9; clone size: NA; CDR3 DNA: TGTGCCAGCAGCATCGGGACAGGGGGCTACGAGCAGTACTTC; CDR3 protein: CASSIGTGGYEQYF
D gene: TRBD1; J gene: TRBJ1-1; V gene: TRBV18; clone size: NA; CDR3 DNA: TGTGCCAGCTCACCGGGGACAGAGGTCACTGAAGCTTTCTTT; CDR3 protein: CASSPGTEVTEAFF
D gene: TRBD2; J gene: TRBJ2-3; V gene: TRBV27; clone size: few; CDR3 DNA: TGTGCCAGCAGCCGGACTAGCGGGATTGCAGATACGCAGTATTTT; CDR3 protein: CASSRTSGIADTQYF
D gene: NA; J gene: TRBJ1-1; V gene: TRBV7-9; clone size: few; CDR3 DNA: TGTGCCAGCAGCTGGGGCGCCAACACTGAAGCTTTCTTT; CDR3 protein: CASSWGANTEAFF
D gene: NA; J gene: TRBJ2-1; V gene: TRBV9; clone size: NA; CDR3 DNA: TGTGCCAGCAGCGTAGCCCTCCTAGGACTCGGTAGGAATGAGCAGTTCTTC; CDR3 protein: CASSVALLGLGRNEQFF
D gene: NA; J gene: TRBJ2-1; V gene: TRBV7-2; clone size: NA; CDR3 DNA: TGTGCCAGCAGCCCACCCGCGGTGAGGGAGCAGTTCTTC; CDR3 protein: CASSPPAVREQFF
D gene: NA; J gene: TRBJ2-3; V gene: TRBV5-1; clone size: NA; CDR3 DNA: TGCGCCAGCACCGAAGGGGCAGATACGCAGTATTTT; CDR3 protein: CASTEGADTQYF
D gene: NA; J gene: TRBJ1-1; V gene: TRBV30; clone size: NA; CDR3 DNA: TGTGCCTGGAGCACAGGGACCAACACTGAAGCTTTCTTT; CDR3 protein: CAWSTGTNTEAFF
D gene: NA; J gene: TRBJ1-1; V gene: TRBV19; clone size: NA; CDR3 DNA: TGTGCCACTCTCCGCGAGAACACTGAAGCTTTCTTT; CDR3 protein: CATLRENTEAFF
D gene: TRBD1; J gene: TRBJ1-2; V gene: TRBV4-3; clone size: few; CDR3 DNA: TGCGCCAGCAGCCAACCTGGGACAGTCAACTATGGCTACACCTTC; CDR3 protein: CASSQPGTVNYGYTF
D gene: TRBD2; J gene: TRBJ2-5; V gene: TRBV5-1; clone size: few; CDR3 DNA: TGCGCCAGCAGCTCCGGACTAGCGGCCCAAGAGACCCAGTACTTC; CDR3 protein: CASSSGLAAQETQYF
D gene: TRBD2; J gene: TRBJ2-1; V gene: TRBV30; clone size: few; CDR3 DNA: TGTGCCTGGAGTAACCCGGGACTAGCGGGAGTCGATGAGCAGTTCTTC; CDR3 protein: CAWSNPGLAGVDEQFF
D gene: TRBD2; J gene: TRBJ2-7; V gene: TRBV7-8; clone size: NA; CDR3 DNA: TGTGCCAGCAGCTTAGATCCCGGACTAGCGGGAGCCCACACCTACGAGCAGTACTTC; CDR3 protein: CASSLDPGLAGAHTYEQYF
D gene: TRBD2; J gene: TRBJ2-7; V gene: TRBV7-9; clone size: NA; CDR3 DNA: TGTGCCAGCAGTCTAGGACTAGCGGGGAGCTCCTACGAGCAGTACTTC; CDR3 protein: CASSLGLAGSSYEQYF
D gene: TRBD1; J gene: TRBJ1-1; V gene: TRBV30; clone size: few; CDR3 DNA: TGTGCCTGGAGTTTAGGCAGGGGGCACACTGAAGCTTTCTTT; CDR3 protein: CAWSLGRGHTEAFF
D gene: NA; J gene: TRBJ2-3; V gene: TRBV5-4; clone size: NA; CDR3 DNA: TGTGCCAGCAGCCCAGGGGATAGGGCTACAGATACGCAGTATTTT; CDR3 protein: CASSPGDRATDTQYF
D gene: NA; J gene: TRBJ2-3; V gene: TRBV2; clone size: NA; CDR3 DNA: TGTGCCAGCTCCAAAGGGGTAGATACGCAGTATTTT; CDR3 protein: CASSKGVDTQYF
D gene: NA; J gene: TRBJ2-7; V gene: TRBV29-1; clone size: few; CDR3 DNA: TGCAGCGTTGAGTTGAGGGCCGAGCAGTACTTC; CDR3 protein: CSVELRAEQYF
D gene: TRBD1; J gene: TRBJ2-5; V gene: TRBV5-1; clone size: few; CDR3 DNA: TGCGCCAGCAGCTTGGAGAATACAGGGGTCGGCGAGACCCAGTACTTC; CDR3 protein: CASSLENTGVGETQYF
D gene: NA; J gene: TRBJ1-2; V gene: TRBV6-5; clone size: NA; CDR3 DNA: TGTGCCAGCAGACCTCGACAGACAACGAACTATGGCTACACCTTC; CDR3 protein: CASRPRQTTNYGYTF
D gene: TRBD2; J gene: TRBJ2-3; V gene: TRBV18; clone size: NA; CDR3 DNA: TGTGCCAGCTCACCGAGACTAGCGGGGGGCCTCCCAGATACGCAGTATTTT; CDR3 protein: CASSPRLAGGLPDTQYF
D gene: TRBD1; J gene: TRBJ2-2; V gene: TRBV27; clone size: NA; CDR3 DNA: TGTGCCAGCACCAAGACAGGGGGCGGCGGGGAGCTGTTTTTT; CDR3 protein: CASTKTGGGGELFF
D gene: TRBD1; J gene: TRBJ2-7; V gene: TRBV5-5; clone size: once; CDR3 DNA: TGTGCCAGCAGCTTGGGGACAGGGATATACGAGCAGTACTTC; CDR3 protein: CASSLGTGIYEQYF
D gene: TRBD1; J gene: TRBJ2-5; V gene: TRBV29-1; clone size: NA; CDR3 DNA: TGCAGCGTAAAGGGGGCACTGGGGGAGACCCAGTACTTC; CDR3 protein: CSVKGALGETQYF
D gene: TRBD2; J gene: TRBJ2-1; V gene: TRBV19; clone size: NA; CDR3 DNA: TGTGCCAGTAGTCCCTCTGGCGGGAGTGTCTACAATGAGCAGTTCTTC; CDR3 protein: CASSPSGGSVYNEQFF
D gene: TRBD1; J gene: TRBJ1-5; V gene: TRBV5-6; clone size: NA; CDR3 DNA: TGTGCCAGCAGCACAACCGGGACAGATAATCAGCCCCAGCATTTT; CDR3 protein: CASSTTGTDNQPQHF
D gene: TRBD1; J gene: TRBJ2-1; V gene: TRBV11-2; clone size: NA; CDR3 DNA: TGTGCCAGCATCTTGAGCCGGGACAGGGCGATAGGGGAGCAGTTCTTC; CDR3 protein: CASILSRDRAIGEQFF
D gene: NA; J gene: TRBJ2-7; V gene: TRBV19; clone size: NA; CDR3 DNA: TGTGCCAGTACCCCGGCTCCCGCGGAGAGGAACGAGCAGTACTTC; CDR3 protein: CASTPAPAERNEQYF
D gene: TRBD1; J gene: TRBJ2-7; V gene: TRBV5-1; clone size: few; CDR3 DNA: TGCGCCAGTACACAGGGGGCGCCTAGCTACGAGCAGTACTTC; CDR3 protein: CASTQGAPSYEQYF
D gene: NA; J gene: TRBJ1-1; V gene: TRBV6-5; clone size: NA; CDR3 DNA: TGTGCCAGCAGTTTCCAGGCAGGGGACACTGAAGCTTTCTTT; CDR3 protein: CASSFQAGDTEAFF
D gene: NA; J gene: TRBJ1-1; V gene: TRBV4-1; clone size: NA; CDR3 DNA: TGCGCCAGCAGCCACCCGAGCCGGGGAAACACTGAAGCTTTCTTT; CDR3 protein: CASSHPSRGNTEAFF